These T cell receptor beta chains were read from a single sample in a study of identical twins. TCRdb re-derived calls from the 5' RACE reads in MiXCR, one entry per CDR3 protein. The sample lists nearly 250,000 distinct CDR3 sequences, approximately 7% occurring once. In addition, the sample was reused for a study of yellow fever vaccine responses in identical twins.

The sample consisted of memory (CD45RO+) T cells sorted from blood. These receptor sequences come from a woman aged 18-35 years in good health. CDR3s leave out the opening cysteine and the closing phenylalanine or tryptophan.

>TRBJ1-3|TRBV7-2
ASSRWTGAIY
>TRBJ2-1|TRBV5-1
ASSLGGPTGSPIRYEQF
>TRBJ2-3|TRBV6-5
ASSYGVGSDTQY
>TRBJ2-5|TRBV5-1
ASSETRQGAGETQY
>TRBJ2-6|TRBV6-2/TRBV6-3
ASQQGANVLT
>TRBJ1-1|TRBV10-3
AISGSGREAF
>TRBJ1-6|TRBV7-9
ASTGQGHSPLH
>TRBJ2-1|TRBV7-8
ASSLGVGLTNEQF
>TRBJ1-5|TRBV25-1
ASSGTGVYQPQH
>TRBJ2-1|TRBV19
ASRGLTSYNEQF
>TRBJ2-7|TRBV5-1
ASSLYSGRDYEQY
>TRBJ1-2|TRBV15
ATSRDSNYGYT
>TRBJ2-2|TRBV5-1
ASSLEGTGELF
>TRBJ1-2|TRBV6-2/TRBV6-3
ASGPRRDRAEGYT
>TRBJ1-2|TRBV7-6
ASSSVGTTYGYT
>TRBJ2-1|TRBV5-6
ASSLGVQAILNEQF
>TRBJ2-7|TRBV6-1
ASSEAAGGGNEQY
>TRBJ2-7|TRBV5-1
ASSMGDIRNEQY
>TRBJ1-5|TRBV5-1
ASSAEGGGNQPQH
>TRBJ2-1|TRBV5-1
ASSLVSYEQF
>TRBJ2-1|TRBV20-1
SASRTGGWNEQF
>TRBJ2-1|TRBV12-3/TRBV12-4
ASSSGLPNEQF
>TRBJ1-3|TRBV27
ASSLSILGGNTIY
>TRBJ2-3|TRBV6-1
ASSVSGGSTDTQY
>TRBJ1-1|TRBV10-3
AISTTGAGNTEAF
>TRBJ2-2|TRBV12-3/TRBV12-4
ASSLRLLAGELF
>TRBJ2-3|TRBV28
ASSPGSRPGDTQY
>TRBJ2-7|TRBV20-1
SARDTTHKRAYEQY
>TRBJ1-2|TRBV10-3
AISDSAGGYGYT
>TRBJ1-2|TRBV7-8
ASSLAGHNYGYT
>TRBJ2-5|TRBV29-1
SVESGTGGAQY
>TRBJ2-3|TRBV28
ASSKQGAVTDTQY
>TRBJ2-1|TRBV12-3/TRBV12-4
AIKPDSLHNEQF
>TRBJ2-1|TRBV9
ASSVRGDSYNEQF
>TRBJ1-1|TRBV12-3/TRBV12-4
ASSFGGMAGEAF